Sequencing of this T cell receptor (beta chain) was carried out in a study of regulatory T cells in long-lasting Graves disease (dated by TCRdb to 2020 to 2022). Study-level background: Newly diagnosed Graves' disease patients had taken antithyroid drugs for less than 3 months. Peripheral blood TCR sequencing and RNA sequencing compared persistent Graves' disease patients with newly diagnosed Graves' disease patients. The study was registered as a clinical trial and conducted in China. TCR sequencing covered 13 persistent and some 20 newly diagnosed Graves' disease patients, some 33 samples in total.

The time point tag for this specimen amounts to: newly diagnosed GD, antithyroid drugs for less than 3 months. For both TCR sequencing and RNA sequencing, RNA was extracted from PBMCs using TRIzol. The diagnosis of Graves' disease followed American Thyroid Association guidelines. Patients were recruited from an endocrinology department in Xi'an, China. Each patient gave approximately 9 milliliters of peripheral blood, collected in an EDTA anticoagulant tube. Ficoll Paque Plus density gradient separation was used to isolate PBMCs, and no additional T cell sorting was done. RNA quality was checked with an Agilent 2100 Bioanalyzer and agarose gel, and concentration with a NanoDrop 2000. This clonotype has a handful of counts. Its antigen is currently not known. Base qualities are not provided; no much larger clone lies one nucleotide away. The full study reports these points: A larger number of public clonotypes was shared among persistent patients (around 2,500) than among newly diagnosed patients (around 890). Persistent Graves' disease patients showed lower TCR Shannon entropy and fewer highly expanded clones than newly diagnosed patients, suggesting clonal expansion. Only peripheral blood was studied, because thyroid tissue, the primary lesion, was inaccessible. The authors acknowledged the small sample size as a limitation that may reduce accuracy. Sequencing and analysis were limited to the TCR beta chain.

Receptor libraries were prepared by multiplex PCR. The sequencer listed for this sample is Illumina HiSeq 4000. CDR3 regions were amplified by Arm-PCR with iRepertoire HTBI primers to construct TCR beta libraries. PCR products were gel purified before sequencing. The original pipeline was this. Gene usage analysis of CDR3 amino acid clonotypes relied on the roughly 67 TRBV and 14 TRBJ segments identified across samples. COPE and FqMerger were used to merge the filtered high-quality paired reads into contigs. BLAST was used to align contigs to the IMGT TRBV, TRBD and TRBJ reference genes, and CDR3 was defined following IMGT. Any clonotype with a frequency above 0.1% was counted as a highly expanded clone. Shannon entropy was used to measure repertoire diversity, and the Gini coefficient was used to measure V-J evenness. Clonotypes shared by more than one individual were considered public. Through fastp at Q25 and MiXCR, TCRdb rebuilt clones from the public reads, retaining in-frame beta chains. Rows are combined by CDR3 protein, so each entry shows the most common genes and DNA. The V and J calls were determined by TCRdb, not by the authors. The sample yields some 600,000 distinct CDR3 sequences; 15% to 20% were counted once. The ten largest account for approximately 12% of the sample.

These records were also assigned to another study, of T cells in Graves' hyperthyroidism and ophthalmopathy. The second study, in turn, reports: A patient counted as having stable Graves' hyperthyroidism if no progression to ophthalmopathy occurred over 18 months of follow-up. Hyperthyroidism patients were newly diagnosed, with disease duration under 2 months, and aged 18 to 65 years. Exclusion was applied to patients with uncontrolled infections, other autoimmune diseases, pregnancy or lactation. Diagnoses were established on the basis of clinical symptoms, serum thyroxine and TRAb, thyroid ultrasound, and orbital computed tomography. The TCR CDR3 was subjected to a first round of RT-PCR using the HTBI primer set and the Qiagen OneStep RT-PCR kit. Most expanded thyroid clonotypes (frequency above 0.001) were also found in blood, which suggests that blood repertoires may mirror thyroid immune responses. A model built on a 13 V-J signature distinguished ophthalmopathy from stable hyperthyroidism, reaching around 87% sensitivity and around 81% specificity in cross-validation and 80%/75% in testing. In validation, the model predicted progression to ophthalmopathy with 65% to 71% sensitivity and less than 75% specificity, a median of around six months before onset. To identify TCR V-J signatures that set the groups apart, the researchers used a discovery cohort of more than 95 patients, made up of under 50 with Graves' ophthalmopathy and 57 with stable Graves' hyperthyroidism. Prospective prediction of ophthalmopathy was tested in an independent validation cohort consisting of some 18 hyperthyroidism patients and some 17 patients who later progressed to ophthalmopathy. The 75 to 100 discovery patients were divided at random into training and test sets in a 7:3 ratio. In over five Graves' hyperthyroidism patients, the study also compared T-cell repertoires from thyroid tissue with T-cell repertoires from blood. After blood sampling, hyperthyroidism patients were treated with methimazole at a starting dose of 30 mg daily, and ophthalmopathy patients were treated with high-dose intravenous methylprednisolone. A second multiplex PCR round built the libraries, followed by size selection and purification. The libraries were sequenced on an Illumina HiSeq2000 using paired-end 100 bp reads. Raw data were processed with SOAPnuke, discarding reads with adapters, uncalled bases, mean Phred below 15, or no exact constant-primer or identifier match. COPE v1.2.5 was used to merge the high-quality paired reads, and each unique nucleotide sequence was defined as a clonotype. MiTCR v1.1 was used to align the clonotypes against IMGT TRBV, TRBD and TRBJ reference segments. Analysis was restricted to V-J combinations with a frequency above 0.0001, which covered approximately 99% of repertoires. A TCS score was defined as the ratio of F50 (clonal expansion) to E x V (chaos), with BLOSUM62-based TCRdist applied between CDR3 peptides within each V-J. Welch's t-statistics and random forest reduced roughly 540 V-J features to around 14, which were used in a naive Bayes classifier (R e1071). No statistical method was used to fix the sample size in advance, and group allocation was not hidden from the investigators. According to the paper, TCR Vbeta CDR3 sequencing was carried out on some 130 peripheral blood samples, which came from approximately 43 ophthalmopathy, some 73 hyperthyroidism and roughly 17 progressor patients.

The sequence derives from a man between 18 and 35 years old with Graves disease. Donor details come from another sample of the same person, matched by shared clones. Sequencing was performed on peripheral blood mononuclear cells (PBMCs), taken at new diagnosis, from a patient treated with antithyroid drugs.

Here the CDR3 is given as CSAPSARSDYGYTF. DNA sequence: TGCAGTGCCCCGTCGGCGAGGTCGGACTATGGCTACACCTTC. Here the chain combines TRBV20-1 and TRBJ1-2; the D gene lacks a confident call. Trimming at the junction amounts to 6 bases on V and 3 bases on J, and the germline ends lie 17 bases apart. The CDR3 sequence holds 14 residues, the cysteine and phenylalanine included. The only DNA kept is the CDR3, 42 bases in frame from the first base. From the germline V gene (reference sequence), CDR1 is DFQATT and CDR2 is SNEGSKA.